The rows below give T cell receptor beta chains drawn from one sample of a study of blood T cell repertoires in COVID-19. Data came from immunoSEQ multiplex PCR; TCRdb stores just in-frame clones and leaves some out. The table has about 440,000 clones, about 89% seen once; the top ten hold approximately 4.5%. The sample comprised peripheral blood. These TCRs come from a woman younger than 45 with acute or convalescent COVID-19. Both conserved end residues are part of each CDR3. Each record gives: V gene, clone size, CDR3 length, D gene, J gene, CDR3 DNA, CDR3 protein. D genes are given only for firm matches. The size of a clone is reported for some rows only, either as once, few or many, or as a class for expanded clones.

TRBV5-6	once	16	TRBD2	TRBJ2-1	TGTGCCAGCAGCCGTTATTCTAGCGGGGTGTTCAATGAGCAGTTCTTC	CASSRYSSGVFNEQFF
TRBV28	few	15	-	TRBJ2-7	TGTGCCAGCACCGAGGGGGGGGGAGTCTCCTACGAGCAGTACTTC	CASTEGGGVSYEQYF
TRBV7-3	-	17	-	TRBJ2-1	TGTGCCAGCAGCTTAAACCCCGGCAGTGGAGCCTCCAATGAGCAGTTCTTC	CASSLNPGSGASNEQFF
TRBV9	-	15	-	TRBJ2-1	TGTGCCAGCAGCGTAGCGGACGGGAGTGGGAATGAGCAGTTCTTC	CASSVADGSGNEQFF
TRBV5-6	once	12	-	TRBJ1-1	TGTGCCAGCAATCGCGCAAACACTGAAGCTTTCTTT	CASNRANTEAFF
TRBV19	-	17	TRBD1	TRBJ1-4	TGTGCCAGTAGTATTTTCCCGGGACAGGGAAGGAGTGAAAAACTGTTTTTT	CASSIFPGQGRSEKLFF
TRBV6-5	-	15	-	TRBJ1-3	TGTGCCAGCAGAGAGACAGACTCCTCTGGAAACACCATATATTTT	CASRETDSSGNTIYF
TRBV6-4	-	14	TRBD2	TRBJ2-3	TGTGCCAGCTCTAGCGGGGGGAGTACAGATACGCAGTATTTT	CASSSGGSTDTQYF
TRBV27	-	13	TRBD1	TRBJ1-6	TGTGCCAGCAGTTGGGACAGGAATTCACCCCTCCACTTT	CASSWDRNSPLHF
TRBV6-5	once	13	TRBD1	TRBJ2-1	TGTGCCACTCAGACAGGGGGCGGCGATGAGCAGTTCTTC	CATQTGGGDEQFF
TRBV7-3	-	20	TRBD1	TRBJ1-5	TGTGCCAGCAGCTCGACGACAGGGGGCGATCCGTCCAGCAGCAATCAGCCCCAGCATTTT	CASSSTTGGDPSSSNQPQHF
TRBV11-2	-	15	-	TRBJ1-6	TGTGCCAGCAGCTTCCGGCGCGGCTATAATTCACCCCTCCACTTT	CASSFRRGYNSPLHF
TRBV2	-	16	-	TRBJ1-1	TGTGCCAGCAGTGAAGAGTCACAGGATGAGAACACTGAAGCTTTCTTT	CASSEESQDENTEAFF
TRBV5-1	-	15	-	TRBJ1-1	TGCGCCAGCAGCCAGGACACTGGGCGTAGTGCTGAAGCTTTCTTT	CASSQDTGRSAEAFF
TRBV6-5	-	13	-	TRBJ2-3	TGTGCCAGCAGAACTAAAGGGGTGGATACGCAGTATTTT	CASRTKGVDTQYF
TRBV28	-	15	TRBD1	TRBJ1-2	TGTGCCAGCAGTTTATCGGCAGGGGGTTATTATGGCTACACCTTC	CASSLSAGGYYGYTF
TRBV10-2	-	16	-	TRBJ1-5	TGCGCCAGCAGCAGCCGGGGGGCCTGGGGCAATCAGCCCCAGCATTTT	CASSSRGAWGNQPQHF
TRBV6-5	-	15	-	TRBJ2-3	TGTGCCAGCAGCCCCACCGGGGGTAGCACAGATACGCAGTATTTT	CASSPTGGSTDTQYF
TRBV4-1	-	15	-	TRBJ2-5	TGCGCCAGCAGCCAAGAGTTCCAGCGGCAAGAGACCCAGTACTTC	CASSQEFQRQETQYF
TRBV9	-	14	-	TRBJ2-1	TGTGCCAGCAGCTCCCGGTCCCGAGGCAATGAGCAGTTCTTC	CASSSRSRGNEQFF
TRBV28	few	14	-	TRBJ2-7	TGTGCCAGCAGTTTATCCCAGGGGCCCTACGAGCAGTACTTC	CASSLSQGPYEQYF
TRBV7-9	-	15	TRBD2	TRBJ2-1	TGTGCCAGCAGCCCCCGGACTAGCGGGGACAATGAGCAGTTCTTC	CASSPRTSGDNEQFF
TRBV20-1	-	16	-	TRBJ2-1	TGCAGTGCTAGTACATGGGGGCTGGGGACCTACAATGAGCAGTTCTTC	CSASTWGLGTYNEQFF
TRBV25-1	-	13	-	TRBJ2-3	TGTGCCAGCAGTTTAGGGGGATCTTATACGCAGTATTTT	CASSLGGSYTQYF
TRBV19	-	15	-	TRBJ2-4	TGTGCCAGTAGTAGAACAGAGTTAGCCAAAAACATTCAGTACTTC	CASSRTELAKNIQYF
TRBV9	-	14	-	TRBJ1-4	TGTGCCAGCAGCGTAACCACAGGGAATGAAAAACTGTTTTTT	CASSVTTGNEKLFF
TRBV9	-	14	-	TRBJ1-1	TGTGCCAGCAGCACAAGCGGGGGAATTCGTGAAGCTTTCTTT	CASSTSGGIREAFF
TRBV21-1	-	16	-	TRBJ1-3	TGTGCCAGCAGCCTCCGTGCCGGGACAGCTGGAAACACCATATATTTT	CASSLRAGTAGNTIYF
TRBV6-6	-	12	TRBD1	TRBJ2-7	TGTGCCAGCAGCAGGGACAGTTACGAGCAGTACTTC	CASSRDSYEQYF
TRBV4-1	few	17	TRBD1	TRBJ1-6	TGCGCCAGCAGCCAAGGGGCGGGACAGGGTCGCGGTTCACCCCTCCACTTT	CASSQGAGQGRGSPLHF
TRBV28	once	16	TRBD1	TRBJ2-2	TGTGCCAGCAGCCCACCCAGACAGGGGGCTAACAGGGAGCTGTTTTTT	CASSPPRQGANRELFF
TRBV7-9	few	14	-	TRBJ1-5	TGTGCCAGCAGCTCGGACATTAGCAATCAGCCCCAGCATTTT	CASSSDISNQPQHF
TRBV3-1/TRBV3-2	-	14	TRBD1	TRBJ2-3	TGTGCCAGCACCGGGACAGGGGGCACAGATACGCAGTATTTT	CASTGTGGTDTQYF
TRBV9	-	15	-	TRBJ2-2	TGTGCCAGCAGCGTCGCGGGGATAATCACCGGGGAGCTGTTTTTT	CASSVAGIITGELFF
TRBV15	-	13	-	TRBJ1-2	TGTGCCACCGCCGGGGGGGGAAACTATGGCTACACCTTC	CATAGGGNYGYTF
TRBV7-9	-	19	TRBD2	TRBJ2-3	TGTGCCAGCAGCTTAGACGAGCGGCGGGGGACCTTGCGCACAGATACGCAGTATTTT	CASSLDERRGTLRTDTQYF
TRBV3-1/TRBV3-2	-	13	-	TRBJ2-1	TGTGCCAGCAGCCAAGATAGCGGCCGTCAGCAGTTCTTC	CASSQDSGRQQFF
TRBV6-1	-	16	TRBD2	TRBJ2-1	TGTGCCAGCAGTGACCCCCGGGGGGTCGGGGGGTATGAGCAGTTCTTC	CASSDPRGVGGYEQFF
TRBV6-6	-	11	-	TRBJ1-1	TGTGCCAGCAGGGGGGGAGGGGAAGCTTTCTTT	CASRGGGEAFF
TRBV19	-	15	TRBD1	TRBJ2-3	TGTGCCAGTAGTTTGACAGGGCGCGGGACAGATACGCAGTATTTT	CASSLTGRGTDTQYF